This passage covers 18 T cell receptor beta chains from one sample sequenced in a study of blood T cell repertoires in COVID-19 (dated by TCRdb to the early 2020s). Libraries were made using the immunoSEQ multiplex PCR assay. The source is immuneACCESS, and TCRdb retained only in-frame sequences with V and J called. Part of the clones is not carried over; for the studies checked, unresolved V genes explain less than half of this, and the remainder is unexplained. Counted in this sample were about 400,000 clones; 85% to 90% of them appeared once. The top ten hold 1.5% to 2% of the sample. Source material: PBMCs or T cells enriched from blood (not recorded which). Receptors were obtained from a woman aged 25 to 39 who had recovered from COVID-19.

The chain carries TRBV19 and TRBJ1-2; TRBD1 aligns across 12 bases. CDR1 and CDR2 from the germline V gene are LNHDA and SQIVND (reference sequence). The CDR3 runs to 17 residues. V lost 6 bases, J lost 6 bases, and 14 bases stayed unmatched. CDR3 in amino acids: CASRASGTGGGGNGYTF. The CDR3 DNA sequence: TGTGCCAGTAGGGCCTCCGGGACAGGGGGCGGAGGGAATGGCTACACCTTC.

This chain uses TRBV27 with TRBJ1-5; weak D call: TRBD1 (5 bases). The V gene lost 2 bases and the J gene lost 9 bases, with 17 bases spanning the gap. CDR1 is MNHEY and CDR2 is SMNVEV in the germline V gene (reference sequence). This CDR3 is built from 15 residues. CDR3 sequence reads: CASSLAKPAGLPQHF. The CDR3 DNA reads TGTGCCAGCAGTTTAGCGAAACCAGCAGGGCTGCCCCAGCATTTT.

This chain connects TRBV28 to TRBJ2-7; 9 nucleotides agree with TRBD2. There are 18 residues in the CDR3. Per germline, CDR1 MDHEN and CDR2 SYDVKM. V shed 2 bases and J 1 base; nucleotides not matched to a gene: 12. The CDR3 DNA is TGTGCCAGCAGTTTAATCCCCCCCGCTAGCGGGATTTCCTACGAGCAGTACTTC. Its translation is CASSLIPPASGISYEQYF.

The rearrangement joins TRBV29-1 to TRBJ1-6; no reliable D call. This CDR3 is 15 amino acids long. With 6 bases removed from V and 0 bases from J, the gap between germline ends came to 12 bases. CDR1 and CDR2 from the germline V gene are SQVTM and ANQGSEA. The CDR3 sequence: CSVSTGSSYNSPLHF. In nucleotides, the CDR3 is TGCAGCGTGTCGACGGGGAGCTCCTATAATTCACCCCTCCACTTT.

The V gene is TRBV6-4, the J gene TRBJ2-2; possibly TRBD1 for D (6 bases). The CDR3 is 14 residues long. From germline, CDR1 is MRHNA and CDR2 SNTAGT. Trimming took off 3 bases at V and 3 bases at J, with 8 bases between the two ends. This CDR3 is CASSEKGDTGELFF. The CDR3 bases are TGTGCCAGCAGTGAAAAGGGGGACACCGGGGAGCTGTTTTTT.

The V gene is TRBV27, the J gene TRBJ2-2; 11 bases are shared with TRBD2. This CDR3 has 15 amino acids. Per germline, CDR1 MNHEY and CDR2 SMNVEV (reference sequence). Losses at the gene ends were 6 bases for V and 8 bases for J; bases not matched to a gene: 8. CDR3 DNA sequence: TGTGCCAGCAGCCAACTAGCGGGAGTGAGAGGGGAGCTGTTTTTT. It is translated as CASSQLAGVRGELFF.

This chain connects TRBV11-2 to TRBJ2-3; perhaps TRBD2 as D (6 bases). Germline CDR1 is SGHAT and CDR2 is FQNNGV. The CDR3 length is 15 residues. Trimming took off 5 bases at V and 4 bases at J, with 16 bases between the two ends. The CDR3 DNA reads TGTGCCAGCAGCCCGGCGGGGACCGCGCCAGATACGCAGTATTTT. Its translation is CASSPAGTAPDTQYF.

The chain joins TRBV19 to TRBJ1-3, with D perhaps matching TRBD1 (5 bases). V was trimmed by 2 bases and J by 0 bases, leaving 11 bases between them. This CDR3 comprises 16 residues. CDR1 and CDR2 from the germline V gene are LNHDA and SQIVND (reference sequence). The CDR3 sequence: CASSISGDSSGNTIYF. The DNA for the CDR3 is TGTGCCAGTAGTATATCAGGAGACAGCTCTGGAAACACCATATATTTT.

The V and J genes are TRBV5-6 and TRBJ2-7; TRBD1 aligns across 7 bases. Germline CDR1 SGHDT, CDR2 YYEEEE. The CDR3 has 17 residues. J lost 3 bases, V lost 4 bases, and 16 bases had no gene match. CDR3 protein: CASSGVVGDSALYEQYF. CDR3 coding DNA: TGTGCCAGCAGCGGGGTCGTGGGGGACAGTGCCCTCTACGAGCAGTACTTC.

The chain combines TRBV19 with TRBJ2-3, with TRBD2 identical over 11 bases. Germline CDR1 reads LNHDA; CDR2 reads SQIVND (reference sequence). J gave up 0 bases and V 6 bases, and 2 bases lay outside the gene matches. This CDR3 is built from 15 residues. The CDR3 loop is CASRTSGSSTDTQYF. The CDR3 bases are TGTGCCAGTAGAACTAGCGGGAGTAGCACAGATACGCAGTATTTT.

This clone was recorded once. This chain uses TRBV2 with TRBJ1-5; no clear D. Trimming took 8 bases from V and 5 from J, leaving 7 bases between them. The CDR3 is 11 amino acids. Looked up from germline, CDR1 is SNHLY and CDR2 is FYNNEI. The CDR3 DNA follows: TGTGCCAGCTCCATTTATCAGCCCCAGCATTTT. This sequence encodes CASSIYQPQHF.

This clone came up once. This chain uses TRBV30 with TRBJ1-6; 10 bases agree with TRBD1. V dropped 1 base and J dropped 9; count of bases not matched to a gene: 6. CDR1 and CDR2 (germline): GTSNPN, SVGIG (reference sequence). The CDR3 spans 15 residues. The CDR3 DNA reads as TGTGCCTGGAGTGACCTCCGGGACAGGGGTTCACCCCTCCACTTT. Amino acid sequence: CAWSDLRDRGSPLHF. Full variable domain (remainder filled in from reference TRBV30 and TRBJ1-6): SQTIHQWPATLVQPVGSPLSLECTVEGTSNPNLYWYRQAAGRGLQLLFYSVGIGQISSEVPQNLSASRPQDRQFILSSKKLLLSDSGFYLCAWSDLRDRGSPLHFGNGTRLTVT.

The chain has TRBV20-1 and TRBJ1-2; 8 nucleotides line up with TRBD1. The junction had 4 bases not matched to a gene; V was cut back by 3 bases and J by 4 bases. CDR1 is DFQATT and CDR2 is SNEGSKA in the germline V gene (reference sequence). The CDR3 has 13 amino acids. The CDR3 bases are TGCAGTGCTAGTGTGGACAGGGCCTATGGCTACACCTTC. This codes for CSASVDRAYGYTF.

The rearrangement joins TRBV30 to TRBJ1-4, with D possibly matching TRBD1 (6 bases). Germline loops: CDR1 GTSNPN, CDR2 SVGIG (reference sequence). The CDR3 extends over 14 amino acids. Trimming took 1 base from V and 3 from J, leaving 9 bases between them. The CDR3 coding sequence is TGTGCCTGGAGTGGAGGGGGAGCTAATGAAAAACTGTTTTTT. Its translation: CAWSGGGANEKLFF.

This sequence joins TRBV27 and TRBJ2-5, with TRBD2 as a possible D gene (7 bases). V gave up 10 bases and J gave up 4 bases, with 13 bases separating them. In germline, CDR1 is MNHEY, CDR2 SMNVEV (reference sequence). This CDR3 has 12 amino acids. CDR3 loop: CATRGARETQYF. CDR3 DNA sequence: TGTGCCACCCGGGGGGCGAGAGAGACCCAGTACTTC.

The chain joins TRBV13 to TRBJ1-1; 8 bases match TRBD1. V lost 3 bases to trimming and J lost 4 bases; unmatched junction nucleotides: 4. The CDR3 totals 14 residues. Per the germline V gene, CDR1 is PRHDT and CDR2 is FYEKMQ (reference sequence). CDR3 sequence reads: CASSLTGAGTEAFF. The CDR3 DNA is TGTGCCAGCAGCTTGACAGGGGCTGGCACTGAAGCTTTCTTT.

This chain links TRBV6-2 or TRBV6-3 with TRBJ1-6; D gene ambiguous. Trimming left V 7 bases short and J 7 bases short, with 11 bases between. The germline V gene encodes CDR1 MNHEY and CDR2 SVGEGT. The CDR3 consists of 13 residues. The CDR3, as DNA: TGTGCCAGCACCCCGGCGGGGAATTCACCCCTCCACTTT. It encodes CASTPAGNSPLHF.

J is TRBJ2-1 and V is TRBV30; no reliable D call. Germline-derived CDR1 and CDR2 are GTSNPN and SVGIG (reference sequence). The CDR3 is 13 amino acids. V lost 0 bases and J lost 15, with 18 bases in between. CDR3: CAWSVLLIRNRFF. In DNA, the CDR3 is TGTGCCTGGAGTGTGTTATTAATCCGAAACAGGTTCTTC.